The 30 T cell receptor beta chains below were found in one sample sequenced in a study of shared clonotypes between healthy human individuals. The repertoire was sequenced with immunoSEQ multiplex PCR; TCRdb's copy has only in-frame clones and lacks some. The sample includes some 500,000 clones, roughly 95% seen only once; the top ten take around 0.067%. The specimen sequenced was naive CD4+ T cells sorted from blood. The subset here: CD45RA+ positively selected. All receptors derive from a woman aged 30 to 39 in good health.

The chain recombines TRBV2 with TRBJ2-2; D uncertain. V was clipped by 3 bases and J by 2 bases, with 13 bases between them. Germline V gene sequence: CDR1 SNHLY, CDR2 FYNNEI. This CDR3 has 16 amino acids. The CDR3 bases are TGTGCCAGCAGTGAGAGGTATGGCACAAACACCGGGGAGCTGTTTTTT. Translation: CASSERYGTNTGELFF.

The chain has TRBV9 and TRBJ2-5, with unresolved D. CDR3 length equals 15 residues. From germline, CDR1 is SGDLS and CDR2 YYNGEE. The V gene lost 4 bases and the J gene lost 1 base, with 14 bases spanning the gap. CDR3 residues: CASSPTSGSQETQYF. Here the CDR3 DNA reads TGTGCCAGCAGCCCCACCTCCGGGTCCCAAGAGACCCAGTACTTC.

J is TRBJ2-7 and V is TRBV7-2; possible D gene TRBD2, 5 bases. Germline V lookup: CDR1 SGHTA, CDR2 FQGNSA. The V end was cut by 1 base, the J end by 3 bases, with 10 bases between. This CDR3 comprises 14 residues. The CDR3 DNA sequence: TGTGCCAGCAGCTTAGGGGAGATCGGCTACGAGCAGTACTTC. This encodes CASSLGEIGYEQYF.

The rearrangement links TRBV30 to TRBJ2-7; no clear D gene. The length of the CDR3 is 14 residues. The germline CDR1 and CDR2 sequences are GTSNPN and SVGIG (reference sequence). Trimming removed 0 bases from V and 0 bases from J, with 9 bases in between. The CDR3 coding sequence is TGTGCCTGGAGTGTAAGATGGGGCTCCTACGAGCAGTACTTC. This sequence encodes CAWSVRWGSYEQYF.

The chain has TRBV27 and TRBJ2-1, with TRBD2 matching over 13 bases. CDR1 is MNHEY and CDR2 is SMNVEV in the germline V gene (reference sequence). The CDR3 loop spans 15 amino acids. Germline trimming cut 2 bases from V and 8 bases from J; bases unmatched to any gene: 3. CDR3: CASSLRTSGSDEQFF. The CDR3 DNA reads TGTGCCAGCAGTTTAAGGACTAGCGGGAGTGATGAGCAGTTCTTC.

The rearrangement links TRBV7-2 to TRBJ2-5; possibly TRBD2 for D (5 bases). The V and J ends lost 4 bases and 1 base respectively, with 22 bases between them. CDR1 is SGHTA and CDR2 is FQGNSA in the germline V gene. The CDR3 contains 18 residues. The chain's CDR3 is CASSSLISGKWVQETQYF. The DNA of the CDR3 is TGTGCCAGCAGCTCACTCATCTCGGGGAAGTGGGTCCAAGAGACCCAGTACTTC.

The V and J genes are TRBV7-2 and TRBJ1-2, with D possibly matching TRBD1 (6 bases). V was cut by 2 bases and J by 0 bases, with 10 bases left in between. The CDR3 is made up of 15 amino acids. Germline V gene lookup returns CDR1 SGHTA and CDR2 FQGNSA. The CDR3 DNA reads TGTGCCAGCAGCTTAACCCAGGGGACTAACTATGGCTACACCTTC. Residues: CASSLTQGTNYGYTF.

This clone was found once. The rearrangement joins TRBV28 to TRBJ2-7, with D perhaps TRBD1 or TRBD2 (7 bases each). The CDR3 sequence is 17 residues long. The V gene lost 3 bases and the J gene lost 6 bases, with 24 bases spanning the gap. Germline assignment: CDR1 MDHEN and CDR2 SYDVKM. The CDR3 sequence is CASSLGRGRGGGSEQYF. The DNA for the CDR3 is TGTGCCAGCAGTTTGGGGAGGGGGCGCGGTGGCGGGAGCGAGCAGTACTTC.

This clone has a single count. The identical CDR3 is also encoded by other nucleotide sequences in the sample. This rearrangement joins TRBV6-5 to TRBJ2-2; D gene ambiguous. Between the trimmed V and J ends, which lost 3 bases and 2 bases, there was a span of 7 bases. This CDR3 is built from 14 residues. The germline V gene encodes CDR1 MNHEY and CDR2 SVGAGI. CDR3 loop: CASSYGGNTGELFF. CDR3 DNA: TGTGCCAGCAGTTATGGCGGAAACACCGGGGAGCTGTTTTTT.

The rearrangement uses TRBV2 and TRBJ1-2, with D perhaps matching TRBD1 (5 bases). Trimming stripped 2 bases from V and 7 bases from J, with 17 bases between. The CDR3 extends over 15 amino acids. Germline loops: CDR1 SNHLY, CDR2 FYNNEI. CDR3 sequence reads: CASSEIGANMGGYTF. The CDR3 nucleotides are TGTGCCAGCAGTGAAATAGGGGCGAATATGGGTGGCTACACCTTC.

The CDR3 DNA reads as TGTGCCAGCAAGAGGGTTCCGAACACCGGGGAGCTGTTTTTT. Protein product: CASKRVPNTGELFF. The genes are TRBV6-5 and TRBJ2-2; maybe TRBD2 (5 bases). Germline lookup yields CDR1 MNHEY and CDR2 SVGAGI. The CDR3 sequence is 14 residues long. V lost 7 bases and J 0 bases, leaving 9 bases between the germline ends.

CDR3 sequence: CASGPGREQYF. CDR3 bases: TGTGCCAGCGGACCGGGACGCGAGCAGTACTTC. The V call is TRBV6-5, the J call TRBJ2-7; D may match TRBD1 or TRBD2 (5 bases each). The CDR3 loop spans 11 amino acids. Trimming took off 8 bases at V and 6 bases at J, with 11 bases between the two ends. Germline V gene sequence: CDR1 MNHEY, CDR2 SVGAGI.

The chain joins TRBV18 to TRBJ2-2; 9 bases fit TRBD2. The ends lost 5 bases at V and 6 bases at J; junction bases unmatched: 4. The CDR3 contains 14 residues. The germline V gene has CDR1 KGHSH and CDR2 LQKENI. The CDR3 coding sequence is TGTGCCAGCTCAGCGGGAGGGCCACCCGGGGAGCTGTTTTTT. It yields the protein CASSAGGPPGELFF.

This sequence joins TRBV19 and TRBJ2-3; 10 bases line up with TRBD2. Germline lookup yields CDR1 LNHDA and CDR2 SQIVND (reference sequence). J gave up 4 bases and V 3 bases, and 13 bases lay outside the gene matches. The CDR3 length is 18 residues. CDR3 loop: CASSIGSLTSGQADTQYF. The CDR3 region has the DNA TGTGCCAGTAGTATCGGATCCTTGACTAGCGGGCAGGCAGATACGCAGTATTTT.

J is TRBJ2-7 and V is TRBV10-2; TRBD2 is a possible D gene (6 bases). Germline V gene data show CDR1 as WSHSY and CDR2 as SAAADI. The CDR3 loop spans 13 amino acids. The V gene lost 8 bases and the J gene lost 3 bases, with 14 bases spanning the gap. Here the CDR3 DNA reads TGCGCCAGCGGATCAGGGACTCTCTACGAGCAGTACTTC. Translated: CASGSGTLYEQYF.

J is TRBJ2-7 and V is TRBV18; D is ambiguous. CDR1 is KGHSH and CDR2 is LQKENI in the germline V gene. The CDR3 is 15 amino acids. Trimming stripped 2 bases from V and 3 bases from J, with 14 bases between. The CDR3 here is CASSPALGGIYEQYF. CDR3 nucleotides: TGTGCCAGCTCACCAGCGTTAGGTGGAATCTACGAGCAGTACTTC.

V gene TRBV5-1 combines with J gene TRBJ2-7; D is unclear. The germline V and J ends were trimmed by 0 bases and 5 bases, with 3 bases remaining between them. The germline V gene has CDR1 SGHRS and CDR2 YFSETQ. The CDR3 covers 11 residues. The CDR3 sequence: CASSLGHEQYF. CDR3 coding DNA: TGCGCCAGCAGCTTGGGCCACGAGCAGTACTTC.

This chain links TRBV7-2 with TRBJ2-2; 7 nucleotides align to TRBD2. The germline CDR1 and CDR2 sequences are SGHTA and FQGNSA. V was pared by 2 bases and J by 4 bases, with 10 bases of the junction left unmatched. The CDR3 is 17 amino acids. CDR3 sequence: CASSLFGGGPGTGELFF. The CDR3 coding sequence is TGTGCCAGCAGCTTATTTGGGGGAGGGCCGGGCACCGGGGAGCTGTTTTTT.

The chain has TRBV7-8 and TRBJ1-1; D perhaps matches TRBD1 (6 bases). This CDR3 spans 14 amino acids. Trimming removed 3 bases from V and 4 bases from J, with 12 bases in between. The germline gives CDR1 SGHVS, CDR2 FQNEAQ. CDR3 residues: CASSFGEGVTEAFF. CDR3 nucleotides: TGTGCCAGCAGCTTTGGGGAGGGGGTCACTGAAGCTTTCTTT.

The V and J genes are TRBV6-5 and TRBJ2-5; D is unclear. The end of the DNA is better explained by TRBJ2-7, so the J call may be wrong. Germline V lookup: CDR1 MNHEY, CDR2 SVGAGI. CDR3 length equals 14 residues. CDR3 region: CASSPDWERAEQYF. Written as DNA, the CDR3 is TGTGCCAGCAGTCCCGATTGGGAAAGGGCCGAGCAGTACTTC.

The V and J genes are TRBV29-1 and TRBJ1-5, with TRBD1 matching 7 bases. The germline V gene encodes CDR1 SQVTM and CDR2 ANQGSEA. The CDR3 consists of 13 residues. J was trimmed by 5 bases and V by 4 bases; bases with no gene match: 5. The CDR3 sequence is CSVGQGFDQPQHF. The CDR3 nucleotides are TGCAGCGTTGGACAGGGTTTCGATCAGCCCCAGCATTTT.

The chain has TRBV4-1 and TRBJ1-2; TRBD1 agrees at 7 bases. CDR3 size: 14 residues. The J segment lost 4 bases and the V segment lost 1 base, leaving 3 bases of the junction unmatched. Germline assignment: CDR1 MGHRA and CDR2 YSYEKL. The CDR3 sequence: CASSQGRGVYGYTF. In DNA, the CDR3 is TGCGCCAGCAGCCAAGGCAGGGGGGTCTATGGCTACACCTTC.

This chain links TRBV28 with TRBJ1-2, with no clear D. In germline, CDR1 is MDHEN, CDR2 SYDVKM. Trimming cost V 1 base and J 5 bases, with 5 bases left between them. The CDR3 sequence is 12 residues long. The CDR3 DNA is TGTGCCAGCAGTTTATACGGTTATGGCTACACCTTC. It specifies CASSLYGYGYTF.

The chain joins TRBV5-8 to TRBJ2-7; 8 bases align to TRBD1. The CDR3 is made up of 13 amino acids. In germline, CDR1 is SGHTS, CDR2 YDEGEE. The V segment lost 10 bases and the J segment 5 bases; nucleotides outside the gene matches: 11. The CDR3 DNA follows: TGTGCCTCCCGCCGGACAGGGCTCCACGAGCAGTACTTC. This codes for CASRRTGLHEQYF.

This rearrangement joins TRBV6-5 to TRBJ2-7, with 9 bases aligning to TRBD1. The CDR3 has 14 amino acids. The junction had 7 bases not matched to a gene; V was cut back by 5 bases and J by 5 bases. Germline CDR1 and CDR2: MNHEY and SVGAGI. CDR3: CASSGQGISDEQYF. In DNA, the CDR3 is TGTGCCAGCAGTGGACAGGGGATTTCCGACGAGCAGTACTTC.

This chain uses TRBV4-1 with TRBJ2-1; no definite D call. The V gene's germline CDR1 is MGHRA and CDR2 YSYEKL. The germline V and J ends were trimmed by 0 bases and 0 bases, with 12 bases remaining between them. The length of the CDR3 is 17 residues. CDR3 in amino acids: CASSQDIASSSYNEQFF. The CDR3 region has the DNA TGCGCCAGCAGCCAAGATATAGCTTCGAGCTCCTACAATGAGCAGTTCTTC.

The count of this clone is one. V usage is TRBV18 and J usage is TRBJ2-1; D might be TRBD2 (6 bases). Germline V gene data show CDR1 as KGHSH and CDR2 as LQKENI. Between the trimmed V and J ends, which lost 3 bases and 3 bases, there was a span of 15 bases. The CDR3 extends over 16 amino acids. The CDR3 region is CASSPGTGVDYNEQFF. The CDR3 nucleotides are TGTGCCAGCTCACCTGGTACGGGAGTCGACTACAATGAGCAGTTCTTC. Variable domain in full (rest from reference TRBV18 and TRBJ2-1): NAGVMQNPRHLVRRRGQEARLRCSPMKGHSHVYWYRQLPEEGLKFMVYLQKENIIDESGMPKERFSAEFPKEGPSILRIQQVVRGDSAAYFCASSPGTGVDYNEQFFGPGTRLTVL.

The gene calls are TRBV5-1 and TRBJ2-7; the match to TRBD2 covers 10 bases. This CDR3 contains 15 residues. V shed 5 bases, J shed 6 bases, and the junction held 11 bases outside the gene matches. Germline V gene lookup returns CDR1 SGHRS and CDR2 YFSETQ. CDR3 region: CASSEITSGIVEQYF. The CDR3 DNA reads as TGCGCCAGCAGTGAGATCACTAGCGGGATTGTCGAGCAGTACTTC.

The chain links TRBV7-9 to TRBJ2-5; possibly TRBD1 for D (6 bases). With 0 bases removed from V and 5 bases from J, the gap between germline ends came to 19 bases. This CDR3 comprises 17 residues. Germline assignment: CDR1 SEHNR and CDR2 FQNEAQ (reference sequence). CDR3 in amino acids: CASSLARGGQFIETQYF. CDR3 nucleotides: TGTGCCAGCAGCTTAGCGAGAGGCGGACAGTTTATCGAGACCCAGTACTTC.

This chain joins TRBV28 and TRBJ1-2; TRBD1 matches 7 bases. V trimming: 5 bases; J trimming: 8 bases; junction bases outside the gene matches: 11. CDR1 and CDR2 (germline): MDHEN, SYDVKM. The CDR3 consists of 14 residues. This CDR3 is CASSDPGQIKGYTF. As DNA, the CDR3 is TGTGCCAGCAGTGACCCGGGACAGATTAAGGGCTACACCTTC.